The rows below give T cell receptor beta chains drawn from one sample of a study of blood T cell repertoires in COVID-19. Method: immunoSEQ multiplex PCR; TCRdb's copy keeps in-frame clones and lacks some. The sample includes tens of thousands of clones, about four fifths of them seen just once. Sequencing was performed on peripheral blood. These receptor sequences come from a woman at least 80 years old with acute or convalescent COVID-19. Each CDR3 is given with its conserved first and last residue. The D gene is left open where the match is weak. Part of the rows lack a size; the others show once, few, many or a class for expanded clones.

CDR3: CASSRRTGSDQPQHF
DNA: TGTGCCAGCAGTCGTAGGACAGGGTCGGATCAGCCCCAGCATTTT
J: TRBJ1-5
V: TRBV28
size: once
D: TRBD1

CDR3: CASSLGQWDSPNTGELFF
DNA: TGTGCCAGCAGCTTAGGGCAATGGGACAGCCCGAACACCGGGGAGCTGTTTTTT
J: TRBJ2-2
V: TRBV11-3
size: once
D: TRBD1

CDR3: CASSPDTLNTEAFF
DNA: TGTGCCAGCAGCCCGGACACTTTGAACACTGAAGCTTTCTTT
J: TRBJ1-1
V: TRBV27
size: NA
D: NA

CDR3: CASIETGGAGLGGYTF
DNA: TGTGCCAGCATCGAGACAGGGGGCGCTGGATTGGGTGGCTACACCTTC
J: TRBJ1-2
V: TRBV28
size: NA
D: TRBD1

CDR3: CASNSTHRGRGTQYF
DNA: TGTGCCAGCAACTCAACACACAGGGGCCGGGGGACCCAGTACTTC
J: TRBJ2-5
V: TRBV7-9
size: NA
D: TRBD1

CDR3: CASSYGPTREATNEKLFF
DNA: TGTGCCAGCAGCTACGGCCCGACCCGGGAGGCAACTAATGAAAAACTGTTTTTT
J: TRBJ1-4
V: TRBV11-3
size: NA
D: NA

CDR3: CASSEARGGQPQHF
DNA: TGTGCCAGCAGTGAAGCTCGGGGAGGGCAGCCCCAGCATTTT
J: TRBJ1-5
V: TRBV2
size: NA
D: NA

CDR3: CASSEVSGTYEQYF
DNA: TGTGCCAGCAGTGAAGTGAGCGGCACCTACGAGCAGTACTTC
J: TRBJ2-7
V: TRBV6-1
size: NA
D: NA

CDR3: CASSKGQRNTGELFF
DNA: TGTGCCAGCAGTAAGGGACAGCGGAACACCGGGGAGCTGTTTTTT
J: TRBJ2-2
V: TRBV28
size: NA
D: TRBD1

CDR3: CASSPGTGEFSGYTF
DNA: TGTGCCAGCAGTCCCGGGACAGGGGAATTCTCTGGCTACACCTTC
J: TRBJ1-2
V: TRBV2
size: NA
D: TRBD1

CDR3: CASSQGGFNEQFF
DNA: TGTGCCAGTTCTCAGGGAGGGTTCAATGAGCAGTTCTTC
J: TRBJ2-1
V: TRBV15
size: few
D: TRBD2

CDR3: CASSWSGQGAYEQYF
DNA: TGTGCCAGCAGCTGGTCAGGGCAGGGGGCCTACGAGCAGTACTTC
J: TRBJ2-7
V: TRBV5-8
size: once
D: TRBD1

CDR3: CASRTVEIMNTEAFF
DNA: TGTGCCAGCAGAACGGTTGAGATCATGAACACTGAAGCTTTCTTT
J: TRBJ1-1
V: TRBV7-2
size: NA
D: NA

CDR3: CAWSHTSGEQYF
DNA: TGTGCCTGGAGTCACACTAGCGGCGAGCAGTACTTC
J: TRBJ2-7
V: TRBV30
size: NA
D: TRBD2

CDR3: CASNRGYEQYF
DNA: TGTGCCAGCAACAGGGGGTACGAGCAGTACTTC
J: TRBJ2-7
V: TRBV2
size: NA
D: TRBD1

CDR3: CASGRGMSDTQYF
DNA: TGTGCCAGCGGCAGGGGAATGTCAGATACGCAGTATTTT
J: TRBJ2-3
V: TRBV2
size: NA
D: NA

CDR3: CASSLIAGAYEQYF
DNA: TGTGCCAGCAGCTTAATCGCAGGGGCCTACGAGCAGTACTTC
J: TRBJ2-7
V: TRBV11-1
size: NA
D: NA

CDR3: CAISEGGLSNQPQHF
DNA: TGTGCCATCAGTGAAGGAGGGCTCAGCAATCAGCCCCAGCATTTT
J: TRBJ1-5
V: TRBV10-3
size: once
D: NA

CDR3: CASSQGWRYEQYF
DNA: TGTGCCAGCAGCCAAGGATGGAGGTACGAGCAATACTTC
J: TRBJ2-7
V: TRBV14
size: NA
D: NA

CDR3: CASSPGLNYEQYF
DNA: TGTGCCAGTAGTCCAGGACTTAACTACGAGCAGTACTTC
J: TRBJ2-7
V: TRBV19
size: once
D: NA

CDR3: CASSRGQGILYEQYF
DNA: TGTGCCAGCAGCCGCGGACAGGGGATTCTCTACGAGCAGTACTTC
J: TRBJ2-7
V: TRBV28
size: NA
D: TRBD1

CDR3: CASSSGQGIEFF
DNA: TGTGCCAGCAGTTCCGGACAGGGAATCGAGTTCTTC
J: TRBJ2-1
V: TRBV28
size: once
D: TRBD1

CDR3: CSVEGGSSYNEQFF
DNA: TGCAGCGTTGAGGGGGGGAGCTCCTACAATGAGCAGTTCTTC
J: TRBJ2-1
V: TRBV29-1
size: NA
D: TRBD2

CDR3: CSVGSGGVNEQFF
DNA: TGCAGCGTAGGTAGCGGGGGAGTCAATGAGCAGTTCTTC
J: TRBJ2-1
V: TRBV29-1
size: NA
D: TRBD2

CDR3: CASSSRTASTGYTF
DNA: TGTGCCAGCAGTTCCCGGACAGCTTCTACGGGCTACACCTTC
J: TRBJ1-2
V: TRBV6-5
size: NA
D: NA

CDR3: CASSISPAGGSGNTIYF
DNA: TGTGCCAGTAGTATCAGCCCCGCCGGGGGCTCTGGAAACACCATATATTTT
J: TRBJ1-3
V: TRBV19
size: NA
D: NA

CDR3: CASSLGQPTGELFF
DNA: TGTGCCAGCAGTTTAGGGCAGCCCACCGGGGAGCTGTTTTTT
J: TRBJ2-2
V: TRBV27
size: NA
D: NA

CDR3: CASSLGAGGLGETQYF
DNA: TGCGCCAGCAGCTTGGGTGCGGGAGGGCTGGGAGAGACCCAGTACTTC
J: TRBJ2-5
V: TRBV5-1
size: once
D: TRBD2

CDR3: CASSETVQGLGRNSPLHF
DNA: TGTGCCAGCAGTGAAACTGTCCAGGGTCTTGGCCGGAATTCACCCCTCCACTTT
J: TRBJ1-6
V: TRBV6-1
size: NA
D: NA

CDR3: CASSVGVRETQYF
DNA: TGTGCCAGCAGCGTGGGAGTCCGGGAGACCCAGTACTTC
J: TRBJ2-5
V: TRBV6-5
size: NA
D: NA